Sequencing of this T cell receptor (beta chain) was carried out in a study of cytomegalovirus exposure and HLA in healthy donors. General study results and limits: TCR beta chains associated with HLA were, in a later analysis, more clonally expanded than equally common others. A missense variant in DCLRE1C was later tied to TCR beta V- and J-gene trimming. What a later analysis reportedly showed was that an Asian-associated ancestry cluster had fewer N-insertions than the roughly 670-donor mean.

The CDR3 sequence is 13 residues long. CDR1 is MDHEN, CDR2 SYDVKM, per germline. V dropped 8 bases and J dropped 4; count of bases not matched to a gene: 8. PCR employed 60 Vbeta and 13 Jbeta primers. The table came from immunoSEQ multiplex PCR; TCRdb's copy has only in-frame clones and leaves some out. The sample records some 150,000 clones, approximately 87% being singletons. At the time of sampling, donors were nominally healthy, though unrecorded immune exposures were likely. Details on this clone: Its antigen is unidentified.

The specimen was PBMCs. The receptor was isolated from a woman aged 25-40 years in good health and CMV-seronegative. The gene calls are TRBV28 and TRBJ2-7; TRBD2 aligns across 7 bases. The CDR3: CASGEGDLYEQYF. The CDR3 DNA reads TGTGCCAGCGGGGAGGGTGATCTATACGAGCAGTACTTC.